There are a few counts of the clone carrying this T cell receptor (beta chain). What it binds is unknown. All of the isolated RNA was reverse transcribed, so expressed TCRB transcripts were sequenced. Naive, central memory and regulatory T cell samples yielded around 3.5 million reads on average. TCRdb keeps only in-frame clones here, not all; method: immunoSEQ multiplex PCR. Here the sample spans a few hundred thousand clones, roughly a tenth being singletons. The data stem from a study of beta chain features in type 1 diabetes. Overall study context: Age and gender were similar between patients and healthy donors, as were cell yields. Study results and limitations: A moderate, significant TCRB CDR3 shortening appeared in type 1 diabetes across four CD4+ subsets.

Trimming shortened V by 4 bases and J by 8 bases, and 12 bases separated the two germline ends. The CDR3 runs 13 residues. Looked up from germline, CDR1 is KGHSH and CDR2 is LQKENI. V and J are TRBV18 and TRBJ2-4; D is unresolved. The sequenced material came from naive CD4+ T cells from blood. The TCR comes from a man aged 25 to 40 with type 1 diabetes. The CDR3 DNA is TGTGCCAGCTCACTTACCGACTGGGACATTCAGTACTTC. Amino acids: CASSLTDWDIQYF.